The source of this T cell receptor beta chain is a study of blood T cell repertoires in COVID-19. Overall study: Acute and convalescent COVID-19 specimens originated in the United States, Italy and Spain.

Sequencing was performed with immunoSEQ multiplex PCR; in TCRdb, only in-frame clones are kept and a portion is missing. The repertoire includes 150,000 or so clones, less than 85% of them detected once, and approximately 12% sits in the top ten. Adults between about 18 and 95 years of age took part from 20 to 25 US areas. Self-reported history from a screening survey and questionnaire set each donor's cohort. Germline V gene lookup returns CDR1 LNHNV and CDR2 YYDKDF (reference sequence). The CDR3 consists of 13 residues. The V gene lost 6 bases and the J gene lost 8 bases, with 13 bases spanning the gap.

This TCR was recovered from a man aged 50 to 60 who had recovered from COVID-19. The material sequenced was PBMCs or T cells enriched from blood (not recorded which). The V gene is TRBV15, the J gene TRBJ1-4; D ambiguous. CDR3 residues: CATSLSTGEKLFF. The CDR3 nucleotides are TGTGCCACCAGTCTTTCAACCGGGGAAAAACTGTTTTTT.